This TCR beta chain was identified in a study of T cell repertoires in cytomegalovirus infection. In the study overall: Well-studied HLA-B-restricted epitopes and recently identified HLA-C-restricted epitopes of CMV were both used in the study.

TCRdb ran MiXCR on the reads and lists one entry per CDR3 protein. Here the sample spans some 62,000 distinct CDR3 sequences, 20% being singletons. J gave up 4 bases and V 7 bases, and 11 bases lay outside the gene matches. This CDR3 has 15 residues. This clonotype was seen a few times. The target antigen is unknown. The chain combines TRBV12-3 or TRBV12-4 with TRBJ1-1, with 8 nucleotides matching TRBD1. The sequenced sample was CD8+ T cells from cultured PBMCs, obtained from culture after CMV antigen stimulation. The clonotype originates from a human donor in good health (CMV status not recorded). Some clones in this sample may be carry-over from other donors' samples. The DNA of the CDR3 is TGTGCCAGCACGAGTCCAGGGGGCGATAGCACTGAAGCTTTCTTT. This encodes CASTSPGGDSTEAFF.